This passage covers 24 T cell receptor beta chains from one sample sequenced in a study of blood T cell repertoires in COVID-19 (dated by TCRdb to between 2020 and 2021). Library prep was done by the immunoSEQ multiplex PCR assay. What TCRdb holds here is the immuneACCESS table cut down to in-frame rearrangements. Part of the clones is not present; checked against another copy, under half of the missing clones reflect an unresolved V gene, and the others are unexplained. The sample records 61,000 or so clones, approximately 79% of which are singletons. The ten largest clonotypes hold 4.5% to 7% of the sample. The specimen was peripheral blood. These receptors came from a woman in her 70s with acute or convalescent COVID-19.

CDR3 in amino acids: CASSLALAGGTGELFF. CDR3 sequence (DNA): TGTGCCAGCAGCTTAGCGCTAGCGGGGGGGACCGGGGAGCTGTTTTTT. The V gene is TRBV7-2, the J gene TRBJ2-2; 12 bases align to TRBD2. Germline loops: CDR1 SGHTA, CDR2 FQGNSA. The V and J ends lost 0 bases and 5 bases, in that order; junction bases with no gene match: 1. This CDR3 has 16 amino acids.

V gene TRBV7-2 combines with J gene TRBJ1-6; 8 nucleotides align to TRBD1. V was pared by 6 bases and J by 10 bases, with 5 bases of the junction left unmatched. CDR3 length equals 13 residues. Germline CDR1 and CDR2: SGHTA and FQGNSA. The CDR3 protein is CASSLQGESPLHF. Written as DNA, the CDR3 is TGTGCCAGCAGTCTACAGGGGGAGTCACCCCTCCACTTT.

The chain is built from TRBV5-6 and TRBJ1-5; possible D gene TRBD1, 5 bases. The V gene lost 3 bases and the J gene lost 0 bases, with 10 bases spanning the gap. This CDR3 has 15 residues. The germline CDR1 and CDR2 sequences are SGHDT and YYEEEE. The CDR3 sequence: CASSSGQSSNQPQHF. In nucleotides, the CDR3 is TGTGCCAGCAGCTCTGGACAAAGTAGCAATCAGCCCCAGCATTTT.

Comment on this clone: Within the sample, other DNA sequences also encode this same CDR3. DNA of the CDR3: TGCGCCAGCAGCTCACAGGGATTAAACACTGAAGCTTTCTTT. Its translation: CASSSQGLNTEAFF. The rearrangement uses TRBV5-1 and TRBJ1-1; perhaps TRBD1 as D (6 bases). Germline assignment: CDR1 SGHRS and CDR2 YFSETQ. The CDR3 has 14 amino acids. The ends were cut back, 3 bases at V and 2 bases at J, with 11 bases in the middle.

This clone was observed a handful of times. The CDR3 sequence: CASSPAVVAQYF. The CDR3 region has the DNA TGTGCCAGCAGCCCCGCGGTTGTGGCCCAGTACTTC. The V call is TRBV7-8, the J call TRBJ2-5; unclear D gene. The ends were cut back, 5 bases at V and 9 bases at J, with 13 bases in the middle. The germline CDR1 and CDR2 sequences are SGHVS and FQNEAQ. The CDR3 covers 12 residues.

V is TRBV27 and J is TRBJ1-1; D is unclear. Deletions cut 3 bases from V and 3 bases from J, with 14 bases between. This CDR3 spans 15 amino acids. CDR1 and CDR2 from the germline V gene are MNHEY and SMNVEV (reference sequence). The CDR3 spells CASSFYWGGDTEAFF. CDR3 bases: TGTGCCAGCAGTTTTTATTGGGGAGGTGACACTGAAGCTTTCTTT.

The V gene is TRBV15, the J gene TRBJ1-2; 8 positions match TRBD1. Germline trimming cut 0 bases from V and 7 bases from J; bases unmatched to any gene: 4. Per germline, CDR1 LNHNV and CDR2 YYDKDF (reference sequence). The CDR3 is made up of 14 amino acids. CDR3 DNA: TGTGCCACCAGCAGAGACAGGGGGCAAAGTGGCTACACCTTC. It specifies CATSRDRGQSGYTF. The complete variable domain, with remaining parts taken from reference TRBV15 and TRBJ1-2, reads DAMVIQNPRYQVTQFGKPVTLSCSQTLNHNVMYWYQQKSSQAPKLLFHYYDKDFNNEADTPDNFQSRRPNTSFCFLDIRSPGLGDTAMYLCATSRDRGQSGYTFGSGTRLTVV.

The CDR3 loop reads CASSLSGGFSYEQYF. CDR3 sequence (DNA): TGCGCCAGCAGCCTCAGCGGGGGCTTCTCCTACGAGCAGTACTTC. The rearrangement uses TRBV4-1 and TRBJ2-7, with TRBD2 matching over 8 bases. Germline CDR1 MGHRA, CDR2 YSYEKL. The V gene end was trimmed by 4 bases and the J gene end by 0 bases; junction bases not matched to a gene: 5. The CDR3 is made up of 15 amino acids.

The rearrangement uses TRBV5-4 and TRBJ2-5, with 8 bases matching TRBD1. This CDR3 is 14 amino acids long. Germline loops: CDR1 SGHNT, CDR2 YYREEE (reference sequence). The J segment lost 5 bases and the V segment lost 6 bases, leaving 9 bases of the junction unmatched. The CDR3 DNA is TGTGCCAGCACACCAGGACAGGGTGGGGAGACCCAGTACTTC. This encodes CASTPGQGGETQYF.

The chain uses TRBV5-6 and TRBJ2-3, with D perhaps TRBD2 (6 bases). V lost 0 bases and J lost 0, with 8 bases in between. CDR1 and CDR2 from the germline V gene are SGHDT and YYEEEE. This CDR3 is built from 15 residues. The DNA for the CDR3 is TGTGCCAGCAGCTTGGTCGCGGGGAGCACAGATACGCAGTATTTT. Amino acids: CASSLVAGSTDTQYF.

The chain carries TRBV7-2 and TRBJ1-5; 8 positions agree with TRBD1. The CDR3 extends over 15 amino acids. The trim removed 5 bases at V and 6 bases at J, leaving 9 bases unmatched. The germline V gene encodes CDR1 SGHTA and CDR2 FQGNSA. CDR3: CASSADRGVAQPQHF. The CDR3 nucleotides read TGTGCCAGCAGCGCTGACAGGGGCGTCGCTCAGCCCCAGCATTTT.

The rearrangement uses TRBV5-1 and TRBJ2-1; 7 bases map to TRBD1. Germline CDR1 reads SGHRS; CDR2 reads YFSETQ. This CDR3 contains 16 residues. V trimming: 0 bases; J trimming: 6 bases; junction bases outside the gene matches: 9. In nucleotides, the CDR3 is TGCGCCAGCAGCTTGGTTTGGGACAGTGGGCCCAATGAGCAGTTCTTC. Encoded protein: CASSLVWDSGPNEQFF.

This chain connects TRBV6-6 to TRBJ1-4; 9 bases match TRBD1. The germline gives CDR1 MNHNY, CDR2 SVGAGI (reference sequence). V dropped 4 bases and J dropped 8; count of bases not matched to a gene: 8. The CDR3 totals 15 residues. The CDR3 is CASSSTGGAEEKLFF. The CDR3 region has the DNA TGTGCCAGCAGTTCTACAGGGGGCGCAGAGGAAAAACTGTTTTTT.

The chain has TRBV27 and TRBJ1-1; D might be TRBD1 (5 bases). Germline assignment: CDR1 MNHEY and CDR2 SMNVEV (reference sequence). This CDR3 has 16 residues. Trimming took off 1 base at V and 4 bases at J, with 16 bases between the two ends. CDR3 region: CASSLFLEAGFTEAFF. The CDR3 DNA reads as TGTGCCAGCAGTTTATTCCTTGAGGCAGGGTTCACTGAAGCTTTCTTT.

The chain is built from TRBV19 and TRBJ2-2; TRBD1 agrees at 10 bases. Trimming removed 6 bases from V and 4 bases from J; junction bases left unmatched: 5. The CDR3 runs 15 residues. Germline V CDR1 and CDR2: LNHDA, SQIVND (reference sequence). CDR3 residues: CASRWTGGGTGELFF. In nucleotides, the CDR3 is TGTGCCAGTAGGTGGACAGGGGGGGGCACCGGGGAGCTGTTTTTT.

V and J are TRBV4-2 and TRBJ2-3, with 11 bases lining up with TRBD2. From germline, CDR1 is LGHNA and CDR2 YNFKEQ. The CDR3 loop spans 17 amino acids. The ends lost 4 bases at V and 0 bases at J; junction bases unmatched: 6. The CDR3 loop is CASSLLAGAASTDTQYF. The CDR3 bases are TGTGCCAGCAGCCTACTAGCGGGGGCCGCTAGCACAGATACGCAGTATTTT.

The chain carries TRBV6-6 and TRBJ1-1, with 7 bases identical to TRBD1. Germline V gene sequence: CDR1 MNHNY, CDR2 SVGAGI (reference sequence). The CDR3 length is 15 residues. V was pared by 6 bases and J by 1 base, with 8 bases of the junction left unmatched. The CDR3 is CASSWTGAANTEAFF. The CDR3 DNA reads as TGTGCCAGCAGCTGGACAGGTGCGGCGAACACTGAAGCTTTCTTT.

This chain uses TRBV11-3 with TRBJ2-3; a possible D gene is TRBD1 (7 bases). Trimming stripped 1 base from V and 2 bases from J, with 16 bases between. Germline V gene data show CDR1 as SGHNT and CDR2 as YENEEA. The CDR3 covers 17 residues. This CDR3 reads CASSLGGTASPTDTQYF. CDR3 nucleotides: TGTGCCAGCAGCTTAGGCGGGACAGCCTCCCCCACAGATACGCAGTATTTT. Together with reference TRBV11-3 and TRBJ2-3, the CDR3 gives the full variable domain: EAGVVQSPRYKIIEKKQPVAFWCNPISGHNTLYWYLQNLGQGPELLIRYENEEAVDDSQLPKDRFSAERLKGVDSTLKIQPAELGDSAVYLCASSLGGTASPTDTQYFGPGTRLTVL.

The chain combines TRBV29-1 with TRBJ1-2, with unresolved D. Germline lookup yields CDR1 SQVTM and CDR2 ANQGSEA. The V end was cut by 5 bases, the J end by 0 bases, with 10 bases between. There are 13 residues in the CDR3. Written as DNA, the CDR3 is TGCAGCGTTAGAGCGGATACTAACTATGGCTACACCTTC. This codes for CSVRADTNYGYTF. Full variable domain (remainder filled in from reference TRBV29-1 and TRBJ1-2): SAVISQKPSRDICQRGTSLTIQCQVDSQVTMMFWYRQQPGQSLTLIATANQGSEATYESGFVIDKFPISRPNLTFSTLTVSNMSPEDSSIYLCSVRADTNYGYTFGSGTRLTVV.

The chain combines TRBV5-8 with TRBJ2-7; no clear D. The CDR3 runs to 13 residues. V shed 6 bases and J shed 5 bases, with 15 bases lying between them. Germline V CDR1 and CDR2: SGHTS, YDEGEE. DNA for the CDR3: TGTGCCAGCATTGGGCAGGTAATAAACGAGCAGTACTTC. This codes for CASIGQVINEQYF.

The chain joins TRBV9 to TRBJ1-4, with TRBD1 matching over 7 bases. CDR3 length: 16 amino acids. Losses at the gene ends were 3 bases for V and 0 bases for J; bases not matched to a gene: 5. CDR1 is SGDLS, CDR2 YYNGEE, per germline. In DNA, the CDR3 is TGTGCCAGCAGCGCGAACAGGGGAGCAACTAATGAAAAACTGTTTTTT. As protein: CASSANRGATNEKLFF.

The V call is TRBV6-5, the J call TRBJ2-1, with 8 bases identical to TRBD2. This CDR3 region has 13 residues. Germline values: CDR1 MNHEY, CDR2 SVGAGI. J was trimmed by 3 bases and V by 10 bases; bases with no gene match: 5. The CDR3 sequence is CATTGGDYNEQFF. CDR3 sequence (DNA): TGTGCCACCACCGGGGGGGACTACAATGAGCAGTTCTTC.

The rearrangement uses TRBV6-1 and TRBJ2-1, with D maybe TRBD2 (6 bases). V was shortened by 0 bases and J by 7 bases, with 13 bases between the two germline ends. In germline, CDR1 is MNHNS, CDR2 SASEGT. The length of the CDR3 is 15 residues. CDR3 protein: CASSEAGLSWNEQFF. The CDR3 nucleotides are TGTGCCAGCAGTGAAGCGGGACTGTCGTGGAATGAGCAGTTCTTC.

The chain recombines TRBV3-1 (or the pseudogene TRBV3-2) with TRBJ2-5; 9 nucleotides match TRBD2. The V segment lost 6 bases and the J segment 1 base; nucleotides outside the gene matches: 9. CDR3 length equals 16 residues. In germline, CDR1 is LGHDT, CDR2 YNNKEL (reference sequence). The CDR3 here is CASRPRGGARQETQYF. DNA of the CDR3: TGTGCCAGCAGACCTCGCGGGGGGGCCCGCCAAGAGACCCAGTACTTC.